The clone carrying this T cell receptor (beta chain) has just a few counts. Its antigen is not known. The V end lost 2 bases, the J end lost 6 bases, and 10 bases lay between the germline ends. CDR1 is MNHEY, CDR2 SVGAGI, per germline. The CDR3 sequence is 13 residues long. The sample comes from a study of T cells in Graves' hyperthyroidism and ophthalmopathy. Template material for amplifying TCR beta CDR3 regions consisted of RNA transcripts. In the first-round RT-PCR of the TCR CDR3, the HTBI primer set was used. TCRdb analysed the multiplex PCR reads with MiXCR anew, one entry per CDR3 protein. The sample has fewer than 850,000 distinct CDR3 sequences; 17% are singletons. Stable Graves' hyperthyroidism denoted no ophthalmopathy progression over 18 months. Each patient was aged 18 to 65 and had newly diagnosed hyperthyroidism of under 2 months' duration. Each diagnosis was grounded in clinical symptoms, serum thyroxine and TRAb, thyroid ultrasound, and orbital computed tomography.

Broader study findings: The model anticipated ophthalmopathy a median around six months pre-onset.

This clonotype originated in a man aged 45-65 years with Graves' hyperthyroidism. Sample: blood. The chain uses TRBV6-5 and TRBJ1-1; D might be TRBD1 (5 bases). CDR3 region: CASSYRDVSEAFF. CDR3 nucleotide sequence: TGTGCCAGCAGTTACCGGGACGTGTCTGAAGCTTTCTTT.